This T cell receptor beta chain was recovered during a study of T cells in tuberculosis. The wider study: CD1B tetramers identified T cells specific for mycobacterial lipid GMM.

As to time point: new active TB diagnosis, blood taken before or within 7 days of starting treatment. For this clone: Its antigen is not known.

Study outcomes and limitations: Active tuberculosis TCR-alpha repertoires lay closer to GMM-specific TCRs than IGRA-negative controls, suggesting clonal expansion.

Germline lookup yields CDR1 ENHRY and CDR2 SYGVKD. Trimming pared 11 bases from V and 4 bases from J, leaving 11 bases between. The CDR3 is made up of 12 amino acids. Using immunoSEQ multiplex PCR, the repertoire was profiled, and TCRdb retains in-frame clones only, with some absent. The table lists about 22,000 clones, around 85% of them singletons. The specimen comprised PBMCs, sampled at tuberculosis diagnosis. The V gene is TRBV10-3, the J gene TRBJ1-4, with D perhaps matching TRBD1 (5 bases). The TCR was taken from an adult with tuberculosis. The CDR3 nucleotides are TGTGCCCCAGACAGTCATAATGAAAAACTGTTTTTT. This translates into CAPDSHNEKLFF.